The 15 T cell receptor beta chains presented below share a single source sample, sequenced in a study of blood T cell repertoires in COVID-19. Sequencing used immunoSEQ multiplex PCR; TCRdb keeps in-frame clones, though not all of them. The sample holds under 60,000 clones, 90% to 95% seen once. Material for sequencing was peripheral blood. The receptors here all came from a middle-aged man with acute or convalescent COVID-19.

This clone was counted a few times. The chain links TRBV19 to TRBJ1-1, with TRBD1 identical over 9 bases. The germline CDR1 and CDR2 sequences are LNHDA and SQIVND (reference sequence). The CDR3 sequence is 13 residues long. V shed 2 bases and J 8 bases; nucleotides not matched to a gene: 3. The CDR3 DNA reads TGTGCCAGTAGTATAAGGACAGGGGAAGAAGCTTTCTTT. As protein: CASSIRTGEEAFF.

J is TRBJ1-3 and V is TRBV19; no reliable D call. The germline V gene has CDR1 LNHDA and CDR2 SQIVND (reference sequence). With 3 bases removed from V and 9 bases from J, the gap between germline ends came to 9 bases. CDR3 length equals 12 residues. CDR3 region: CASSMERRTIYF. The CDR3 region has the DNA TGTGCCAGTAGTATGGAGAGACGCACCATATATTTT.

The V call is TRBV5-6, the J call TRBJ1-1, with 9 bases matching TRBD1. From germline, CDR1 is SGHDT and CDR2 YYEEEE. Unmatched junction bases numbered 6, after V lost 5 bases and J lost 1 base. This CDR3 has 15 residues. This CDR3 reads CASSSGTGRNTEAFF. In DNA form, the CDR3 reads TGTGCCAGCAGTTCAGGGACAGGGCGGAACACTGAAGCTTTCTTT. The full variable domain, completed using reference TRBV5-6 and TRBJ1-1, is DAGVTQSPTHLIKTRGQQVTLRCSPKSGHDTVSWYQQALGQGPQFIFQYYEEEERQRGNFPDRFSGHQFPNYSSELNVNALLLGDSALYLCASSSGTGRNTEAFFGQGTRLTVV.

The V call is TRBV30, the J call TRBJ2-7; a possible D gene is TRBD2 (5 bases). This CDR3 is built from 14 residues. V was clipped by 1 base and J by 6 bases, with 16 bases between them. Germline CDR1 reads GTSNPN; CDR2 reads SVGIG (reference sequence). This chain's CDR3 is CAWSGLRTEGEQYF. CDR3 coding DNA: TGTGCCTGGAGTGGGCTAAGGACCGAGGGCGAGCAGTACTTC. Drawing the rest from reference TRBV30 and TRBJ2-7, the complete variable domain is SQTIHQWPATLVQPVGSPLSLECTVEGTSNPNLYWYRQAAGRGLQLLFYSVGIGQISSEVPQNLSASRPQDRQFILSSKKLLLSDSGFYLCAWSGLRTEGEQYFGPGTRLTVT.

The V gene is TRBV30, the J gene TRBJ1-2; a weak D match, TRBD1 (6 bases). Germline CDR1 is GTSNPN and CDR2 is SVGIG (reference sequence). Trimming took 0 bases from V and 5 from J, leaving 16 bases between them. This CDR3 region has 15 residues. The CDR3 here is CAWSVGPGRGYGYTF. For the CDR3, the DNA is TGTGCCTGGAGTGTAGGCCCCGGGAGGGGGTATGGCTACACCTTC.

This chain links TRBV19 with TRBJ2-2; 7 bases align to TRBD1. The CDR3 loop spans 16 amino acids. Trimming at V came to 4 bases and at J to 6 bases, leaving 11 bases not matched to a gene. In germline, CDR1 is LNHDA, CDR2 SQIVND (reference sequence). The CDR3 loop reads CASSNRQGLGSGELFF. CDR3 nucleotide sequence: TGTGCCAGTAGTAACCGACAGGGTTTGGGATCCGGGGAGCTGTTTTTT.

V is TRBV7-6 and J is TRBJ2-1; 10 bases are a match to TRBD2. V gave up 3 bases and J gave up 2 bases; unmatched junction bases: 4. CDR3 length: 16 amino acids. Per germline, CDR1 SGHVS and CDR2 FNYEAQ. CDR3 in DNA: TGTGCCAGCAGCTTTACCCTAGCGGGAGCCTACAATGAGCAGTTCTTC. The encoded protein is CASSFTLAGAYNEQFF.

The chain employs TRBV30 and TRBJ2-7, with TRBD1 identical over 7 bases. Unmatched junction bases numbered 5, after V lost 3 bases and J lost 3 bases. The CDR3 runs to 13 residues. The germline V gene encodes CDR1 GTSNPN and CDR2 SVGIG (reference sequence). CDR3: CAWSPGQFYEQYF. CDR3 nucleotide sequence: TGTGCCTGGAGCCCGGGACAGTTCTACGAGCAGTACTTC.

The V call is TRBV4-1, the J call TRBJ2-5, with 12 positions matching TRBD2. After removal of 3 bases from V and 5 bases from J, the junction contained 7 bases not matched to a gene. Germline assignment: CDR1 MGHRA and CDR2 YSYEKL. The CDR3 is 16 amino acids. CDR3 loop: CASSHPGLAGQETQYF. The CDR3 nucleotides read TGCGCCAGCAGCCACCCAGGACTAGCGGGGCAGGAGACCCAGTACTTC.

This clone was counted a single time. In DNA, the CDR3 is TGTGCCAGCAGTGAAAAAGGGACAGGGCTCGGCGAGCAGTACTTC. It yields the protein CASSEKGTGLGEQYF. The chain carries TRBV6-1 and TRBJ2-7; TRBD1 aligns across 9 bases. CDR1 is MNHNS and CDR2 is SASEGT in the germline V gene. With V trimmed by 2 bases and J by 6 bases, 8 bases remained unmatched. This CDR3 region has 15 residues.

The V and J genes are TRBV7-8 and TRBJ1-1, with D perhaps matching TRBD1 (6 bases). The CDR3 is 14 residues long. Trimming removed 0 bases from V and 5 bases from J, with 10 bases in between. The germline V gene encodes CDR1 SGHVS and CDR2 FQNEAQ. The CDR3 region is CASSLAQGRTEAFF. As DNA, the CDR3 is TGTGCCAGCAGCTTAGCGCAGGGGCGAACTGAAGCTTTCTTT.

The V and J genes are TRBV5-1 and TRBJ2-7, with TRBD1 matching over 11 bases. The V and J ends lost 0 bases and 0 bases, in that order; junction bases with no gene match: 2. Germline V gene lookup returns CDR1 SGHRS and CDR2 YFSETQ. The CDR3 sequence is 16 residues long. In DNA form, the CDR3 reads TGCGCCAGCAGCTTGGCGGGGACAGGGGGCTCCTACGAGCAGTACTTC. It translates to CASSLAGTGGSYEQYF.

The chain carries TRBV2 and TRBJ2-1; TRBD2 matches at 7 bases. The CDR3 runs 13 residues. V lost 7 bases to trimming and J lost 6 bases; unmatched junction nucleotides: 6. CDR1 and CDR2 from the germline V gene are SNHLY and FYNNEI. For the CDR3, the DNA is TGTGCCAGCAAAGCGGGACTCATCAATGAGCAGTTCTTC. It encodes CASKAGLINEQFF.

Here the CDR3 DNA reads TGTGCCAGTAGTCTTACCAGCGGGAGATACAATGAGCAGTTCTTC. Translating it yields CASSLTSGRYNEQFF. J is TRBJ2-1 and V is TRBV19; 8 bases line up with TRBD2. Germline-derived CDR1 and CDR2 are LNHDA and SQIVND (reference sequence). V lost 5 bases and J lost 4; bases outside the gene matches: 7. CDR3 size: 15 residues.

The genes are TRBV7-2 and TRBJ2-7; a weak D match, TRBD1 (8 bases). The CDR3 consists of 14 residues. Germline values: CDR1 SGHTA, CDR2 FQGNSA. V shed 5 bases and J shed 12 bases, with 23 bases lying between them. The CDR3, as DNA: TGTGCCAGCAGCAAAGCGGGACAGGAGACTTTCTGGTACTTC. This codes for CASSKAGQETFWYF.